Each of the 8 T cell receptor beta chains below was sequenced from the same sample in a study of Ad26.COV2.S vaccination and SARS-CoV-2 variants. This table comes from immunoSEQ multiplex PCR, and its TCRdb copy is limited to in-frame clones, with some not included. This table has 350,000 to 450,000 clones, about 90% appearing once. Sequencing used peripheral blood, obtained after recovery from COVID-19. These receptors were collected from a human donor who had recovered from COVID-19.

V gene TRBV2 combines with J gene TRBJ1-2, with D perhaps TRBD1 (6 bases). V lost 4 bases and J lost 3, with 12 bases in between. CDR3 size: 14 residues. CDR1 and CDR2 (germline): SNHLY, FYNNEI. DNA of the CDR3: TGTGCCAGCAGTGTGGTCACAGGGTACTATGGCTACACCTTC. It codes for CASSVVTGYYGYTF.

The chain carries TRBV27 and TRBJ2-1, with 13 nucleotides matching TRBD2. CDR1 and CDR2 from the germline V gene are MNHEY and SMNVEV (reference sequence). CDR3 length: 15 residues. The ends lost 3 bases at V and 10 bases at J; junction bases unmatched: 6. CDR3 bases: TGTGCCAGCAGTTTGGCGACTAGCGGGGGGTGGGAGCAGTTCTTC. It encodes CASSLATSGGWEQFF.

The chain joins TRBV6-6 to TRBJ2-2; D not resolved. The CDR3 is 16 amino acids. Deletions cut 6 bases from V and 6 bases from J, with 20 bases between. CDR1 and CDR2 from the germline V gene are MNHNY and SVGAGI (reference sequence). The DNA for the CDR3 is TGTGCCAGCAGAGGACGTGGGTATCCCGCGCCCGGGGAGCTGTTTTTT. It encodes CASRGRGYPAPGELFF.

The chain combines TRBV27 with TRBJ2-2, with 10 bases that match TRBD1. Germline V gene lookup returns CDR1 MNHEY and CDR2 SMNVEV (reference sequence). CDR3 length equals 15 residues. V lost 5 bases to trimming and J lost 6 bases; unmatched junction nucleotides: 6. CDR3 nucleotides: TGTGCCAGCAGTCCGGCGACAGGGGGCGCCGGGGAGCTGTTTTTT. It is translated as CASSPATGGAGELFF.

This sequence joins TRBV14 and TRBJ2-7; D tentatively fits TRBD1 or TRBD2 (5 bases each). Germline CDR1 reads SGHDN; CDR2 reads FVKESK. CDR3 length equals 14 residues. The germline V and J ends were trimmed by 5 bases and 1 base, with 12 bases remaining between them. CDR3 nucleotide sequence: TGTGCCAGCAGCGAGGCCGGGGCATCCTACGAGCAGTACTTC. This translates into CASSEAGASYEQYF.

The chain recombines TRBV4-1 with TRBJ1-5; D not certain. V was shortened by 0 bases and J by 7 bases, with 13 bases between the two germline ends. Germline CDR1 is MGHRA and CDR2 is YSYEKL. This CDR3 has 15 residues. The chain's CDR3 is CASSQDSGLGQPQHF. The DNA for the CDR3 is TGCGCCAGCAGCCAAGATTCCGGGTTAGGACAGCCCCAGCATTTT.

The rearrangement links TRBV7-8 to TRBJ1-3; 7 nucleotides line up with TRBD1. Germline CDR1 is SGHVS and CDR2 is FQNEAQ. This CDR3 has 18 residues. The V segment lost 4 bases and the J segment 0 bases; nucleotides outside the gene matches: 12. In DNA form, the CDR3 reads TGTGCCAGCAGCTCCCCCGGACAGGTTTTTCGCTCTGGAAACACCATATATTTT. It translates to CASSSPGQVFRSGNTIYF. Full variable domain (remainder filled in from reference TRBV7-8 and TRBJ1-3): GAGVSQSPRYKVAKRGQDVALRCDPISGHVSLFWYQQALGQGPEFLTYFQNEAQLDKSGLPSDRFFAERPEGSVSTLKIQRTQQEDSAVYLCASSSPGQVFRSGNTIYFGEGSWLTVV.

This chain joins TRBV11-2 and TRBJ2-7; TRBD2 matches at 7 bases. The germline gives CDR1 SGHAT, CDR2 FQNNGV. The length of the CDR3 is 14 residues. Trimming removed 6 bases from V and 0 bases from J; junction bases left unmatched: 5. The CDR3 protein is CASRPPGGSYEQYF. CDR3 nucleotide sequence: TGTGCCAGCAGGCCACCGGGGGGCTCCTACGAGCAGTACTTC. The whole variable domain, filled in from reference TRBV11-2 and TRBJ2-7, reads EAGVAQSPRYKIIEKRQSVAFWCNPISGHATLYWYQQILGQGPKLLIQFQNNGVVDDSQLPKDRFSAERLKGVDSTLKIQPAKLEDSAVYLCASRPPGGSYEQYFGPGTRLTVT.